This TCR beta chain derives from a study of T cell repertoires in cytomegalovirus infection. Background on the study: Indications of both CMV infection and matching HLA type were provided by public TCR beta signatures. Study outcomes and limitations: In two of eight donors, the top clonotype was HLA-C-restricted CMV-specific. Cumulative frequency (of public TCR beta family members) identified carriers of CMV plus the relevant HLA.

Each CDR3 protein gets one entry after TCRdb re-called the reads with MiXCR. This sample has just under 300,000 distinct CDR3 sequences, with about 9.2% found just once. This clonotype was picked up a small number of times. Antigen specificity is unknown. This CDR3 region has 11 residues. Germline V CDR1 and CDR2: SQVTM, ANQGSEA. Between the trimmed V and J ends, which lost 4 bases and 10 bases, there was a span of 11 bases. The rearrangement joins TRBV29-1 to TRBJ2-1; D may match TRBD1 or TRBD2 (5 bases each). This clonotype originated in a human donor in good health (CMV status not recorded). Some clones in this sample may be carry-over from other donors' samples. The sample consisted of PBMCs. In DNA form, the CDR3 reads TGCAGCGTTGGTGAGGGGACGGAGCAGTTCTTC. This gives the protein CSVGEGTEQFF.